This TCR beta chain was identified during a study of blood T cell repertoires in COVID-19. The CDR3 has 14 residues. The V end lost 1 base, the J end lost 3 bases, and 7 bases lay between the germline ends. Germline-derived CDR1 and CDR2 are MNHEY and SVGEGT. Repertoires were generated with immunoSEQ multiplex PCR, while TCRdb's copy carries only in-frame clones and drops some. The sample has 200,000 to 250,000 clones; 80% to 85% are singletons. The V gene is TRBV6-2 or TRBV6-3, the J gene TRBJ2-1; tentatively, D is TRBD2 (6 bases). Sequencing used peripheral blood. This receptor was taken from a man aged 25-45 years with active or convalescent COVID-19. In DNA, the CDR3 is TGTGCCAGCAGTTACTTGGGAGGCTACAATGAGCAGTTCTTC. Translating it yields CASSYLGGYNEQFF.